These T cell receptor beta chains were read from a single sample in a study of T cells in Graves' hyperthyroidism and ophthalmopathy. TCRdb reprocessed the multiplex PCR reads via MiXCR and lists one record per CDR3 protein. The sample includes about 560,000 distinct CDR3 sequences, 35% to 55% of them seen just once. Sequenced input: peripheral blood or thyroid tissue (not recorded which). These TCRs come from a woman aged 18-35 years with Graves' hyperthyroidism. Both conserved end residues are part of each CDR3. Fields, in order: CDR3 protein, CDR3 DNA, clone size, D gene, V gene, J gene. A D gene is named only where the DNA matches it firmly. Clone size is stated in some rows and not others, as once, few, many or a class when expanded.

CASSLGLWGQYF	TGTGCCAGCAGCTTAGGTCTCTGGGGGCAGTACTTC	many	-	TRBV7-9	TRBJ2-7
CSVDRGGEAFF	TGCAGCGTTGACAGGGGAGGTGAAGCTTTCTTT	many	-	TRBV29-1	TRBJ1-1
CASRSTAGAFYEQYF	TGTGCCAGCAGATCTACGGCCGGGGCGTTCTACGAGCAGTACTTC	-	-	TRBV6-1	TRBJ2-7
CASSSQRDRVRGANVLTF	TGTGCCAGCAGCTCCCAACGGGACAGGGTTCGAGGGGCCAACGTCCTGACTTTC	many	TRBD1	TRBV7-9	TRBJ2-6
CASSVRQGFETQYF	TGTGCCAGCAGCGTAAGGCAGGGTTTTGAGACCCAGTACTTC	-	-	TRBV7-3	TRBJ2-5
CASSDRGGANVLTF	TGTGCCAGCAGTGACAGGGGAGGGGCCAACGTCCTGACTTTC	-	TRBD1	TRBV11-2	TRBJ2-6
CASSQDGRGGNQPQHF	TGCGCCAGCAGCCAAGATGGCAGGGGGGGCAATCAGCCCCAGCATTTT	-	TRBD1	TRBV4-1	TRBJ1-5
CASSEDNTEAFF	TGCGCCAGCAGTGAGGATAACACTGAAGCTTTCTTT	many	-	TRBV10-1	TRBJ1-1
CASSYQGNLGYTF	TGTGCCAGCAGTTACCAAGGGAATCTCGGCTACACCTTC	few	-	TRBV10-3	TRBJ1-2
CASSLVTRTYEQYF	TGTGCCAGCAGCTTAGTGACTAGAACCTACGAGCAGTACTTC	-	-	TRBV11-3	TRBJ2-7
CSASAASEGNQRQHF	TGCAGTGCTAGCGCAGCCTCGGAGGGGAATCAGCGCCAGCATTTT	-	-	TRBV20-1	TRBJ1-5
CASSLMTGNYEQYF	TGTGCCAGCAGCTTGATGACAGGGAACTACGAGCAGTACTTC	-	TRBD1	TRBV7-2	TRBJ2-7
CASNRDRKYEQYF	TGTGCCAGCAATAGGGACAGAAAATACGAGCAGTACTTC	-	TRBD1	TRBV2	TRBJ2-7
CASSSYGFLNTEAFF	TGTGCCAGCAGCTCATACGGATTTTTGAACACTGAAGCTTTCTTT	-	-	TRBV7-3	TRBJ1-1
CASRDNTEAFF	TGTGCCAGCAGGGACAACACTGAAGCTTTCTTT	few	-	TRBV12-3/TRBV12-4	TRBJ1-1
CSARPFSGDEQYF	TGCAGTGCTAGACCCTTTTCGGGGGACGAGCAGTACTTC	-	-	TRBV20-1	TRBJ2-7
CAISGQQNQPQHF	TGTGCCATCAGTGGTCAGCAGAATCAGCCCCAGCATTTT	few	-	TRBV10-3	TRBJ1-5
CSASRDSTYEQYF	TGCAGTGCTAGCCGGGACAGCACCTACGAGCAGTACTTC	few	TRBD1	TRBV20-1	TRBJ2-7
CASETARRNQPQHF	TGTGCCAGTGAGACAGCGCGCCGCAATCAGCCCCAGCATTTT	-	-	TRBV19	TRBJ1-5
CASTRQGASSYEQYF	TGTGCCAGCACCCGACAGGGGGCGAGCTCCTACGAGCAGTACTTC	-	TRBD1	TRBV2	TRBJ2-7
CATRSSGANVLTF	TGTGCCACAAGGAGCTCTGGGGCCAACGTCCTGACTTTC	many	-	TRBV24-1	TRBJ2-6
CASSQRGWEETQYF	TGTGCCAGCAGCCAAAGGGGGTGGGAAGAGACCCAGTACTTC	-	-	TRBV19	TRBJ2-5
CSARQRTLYEQYF	TGCAGTGCTAGACAGAGGACTCTCTACGAGCAGTACTTC	-	-	TRBV20-1	TRBJ2-7
CASSSGGDTQYF	TGTGCCAGCAGCTCGGGGGGCGATACGCAGTATTTT	-	-	TRBV7-2	TRBJ2-3
CASKSGTGDGYTF	TGTGCCAGCAAATCCGGGACAGGGGATGGCTACACCTTC	-	TRBD1	TRBV2	TRBJ1-2